This T cell receptor beta chain is drawn from a study of T cell responses to AZD1222 COVID-19 vaccine. Study-wide background: Some second doses came at about 4 weeks and others at about 12 weeks; these were pooled.

TCRdb's copy holds only in-frame clones and misses some; the assay was immunoSEQ multiplex PCR. The sample contains more than 90,000 clones, roughly 86% of which appear only once. Study-wide results and caveats: At baseline, just six or seven AZD1222 recipients tested seropositive.

Comments on this clone: Its antigen is unidentified.

This clonotype was obtained from an adult in good health. This sample comprised peripheral blood, obtained on day 0 of AZD1222 vaccination.

CDR3 in amino acids: CASRLQRGNSPLHF. The CDR3 coding sequence is TGTGCCAGCAGACTTCAACGGGGGAATTCACCCCTCCACTTT. This rearrangement joins TRBV7-2 to TRBJ1-6, with a possible D match to TRBD1 (5 bases). The CDR3 is 14 residues long. V gave up 6 bases and J gave up 7 bases, with 13 bases separating them. CDR1 and CDR2 (germline): SGHTA, FQGNSA.